The 11 T cell receptor beta chains below all came from one sample that was sequenced in a study of cytomegalovirus exposure and HLA in healthy donors. It was with 60 Vbeta and 13 Jbeta primers that the PCR ran. This table comes from immunoSEQ multiplex PCR, and its TCRdb copy is limited to in-frame clones, with some not included. The sample carries around 120,000 clones, roughly 85% recorded once. The material sequenced was PBMCs. The receptors were sampled from a boy aged 5-17 years in good health and CMV-seronegative.

This chain connects TRBV30 to TRBJ1-2, with D perhaps TRBD1 (6 bases). In germline, CDR1 is GTSNPN, CDR2 SVGIG (reference sequence). The CDR3 sequence is 14 residues long. Trimming took 2 bases from V and 3 from J, leaving 13 bases between them. The CDR3, as DNA: TGTGCCTGGAGTTCGATGAGACAGGACTATGGCTACACCTTC. It is translated as CAWSSMRQDYGYTF. Full variable domain (missing parts from reference TRBV30 and TRBJ1-2): SQTIHQWPATLVQPVGSPLSLECTVEGTSNPNLYWYRQAAGRGLQLLFYSVGIGQISSEVPQNLSASRPQDRQFILSSKKLLLSDSGFYLCAWSSMRQDYGYTFGSGTRLTVV.

The chain has TRBV6-5 and TRBJ1-5, with unresolved D. Germline CDR1 and CDR2: MNHEY and SVGAGI. This CDR3 spans 15 amino acids. Trimming removed 5 bases at V and 0 bases at J, with 11 bases between. Here the CDR3 reads CASSRTGNSNQPQHF. The DNA of the CDR3 is TGTGCCAGCAGTCGGACGGGGAATAGCAATCAGCCCCAGCATTTT.

This chain joins TRBV30 and TRBJ1-1; D possibly corresponds to TRBD1 (5 bases). The V end was cut by 2 bases, the J end by 0 bases, with 13 bases between. The CDR3 contains 15 residues. Per germline, CDR1 GTSNPN and CDR2 SVGIG (reference sequence). The DNA of the CDR3 is TGTGCCTGGAGTACCTGGGCGGGGGTGAACACTGAAGCTTTCTTT. Translating gives CAWSTWAGVNTEAFF.

The chain recombines TRBV5-1 with TRBJ2-7; 7 positions agree with TRBD1. The CDR3 extends over 13 amino acids. Looked up from germline, CDR1 is SGHRS and CDR2 is YFSETQ. V lost 0 bases and J lost 3; bases outside the gene matches: 0. The CDR3 loop reads CASSLDRGYEQYF. CDR3 sequence (DNA): TGCGCCAGCAGCTTGGACAGGGGCTACGAGCAGTACTTC.

The chain couples TRBV5-5 to TRBJ1-2, with 7 bases matching TRBD1. V lost 0 bases to trimming and J lost 8 bases; unmatched junction nucleotides: 16. CDR1 and CDR2 from the germline V gene are SGHKS and YYEKEE (reference sequence). The CDR3 spans 17 residues. The CDR3 protein is CASSLDTGAFLFSGYTF. The CDR3 bases are TGTGCCAGCAGCTTGGATACAGGGGCATTTTTGTTTAGCGGCTACACCTTC.

The rearrangement links TRBV30 to TRBJ2-5, with 7 bases lining up with TRBD2. The J call may be in error: the DNA end matches TRBJ2-7 better. CDR3 size: 16 residues. Germline values: CDR1 GTSNPN, CDR2 SVGIG (reference sequence). The CDR3 coding sequence is TGTGCCTGGAGTCAAGGGAGGGCCGGGTTGGGCTACGAGCAGTACTTC. This gives the protein CAWSQGRAGLGYEQYF.

The chain uses TRBV21-1 and TRBJ1-2; TRBD1 reflects the table's D call only, with no check against the DNA. TRBV21-1 has pseudogene status. The CDR3 extends over 17 amino acids. CDR3 in amino acids: CASSPPRGDRGNNGYTF. DNA for the CDR3: TGTGCCAGCAGCCCCCCCCGGGGGGACAGGGGTAATAATGGCTACACCTTC.

The chain is built from TRBV2 and TRBJ1-4, with 8 positions matching TRBD1. V was pared by 6 bases and J by 8 bases, with 8 bases of the junction left unmatched. The CDR3 has 14 residues. Germline loops: CDR1 SNHLY, CDR2 FYNNEI. The CDR3 is CASSADRGNEKLFF. The CDR3 DNA follows: TGTGCCAGCAGCGCAGACAGGGGAAACGAAAAACTGTTTTTT.

The CDR3 loop reads CASSHTRDRGFNTEAFF. The CDR3 DNA sequence: TGCGCCAGCAGCCACACTAGGGACAGGGGGTTTAACACTGAAGCTTTCTTT. This chain joins TRBV4-1 and TRBJ1-1; 11 positions match TRBD1. V was clipped by 3 bases and J by 2 bases; unmatched bases: 8. In germline, CDR1 is MGHRA, CDR2 YSYEKL. This CDR3 comprises 17 residues.

V is TRBV5-4 and J is TRBJ1-1; maybe TRBD1 (5 bases). Deletions cut 6 bases from V and 0 bases from J, with 9 bases between. Germline CDR1 is SGHNT and CDR2 is YYREEE (reference sequence). The CDR3 is made up of 13 amino acids. This CDR3 reads CASNGGMNTEAFF. For the CDR3, the DNA is TGTGCCAGCAACGGGGGAATGAACACTGAAGCTTTCTTT.

This chain joins TRBV10-3 and TRBJ1-1; D is perhaps TRBD1 (6 bases). Germline V gene data show CDR1 as ENHRY and CDR2 as SYGVKD. V was trimmed by 4 bases and J by 1 base, leaving 13 bases between them. The CDR3 sequence is 15 residues long. Here the CDR3 reads CAISGYRVENTEAFF. DNA for the CDR3: TGTGCCATCAGTGGCTACAGGGTCGAGAACACTGAAGCTTTCTTT.